This T cell receptor (beta chain) was documented in a study of B cell selection in AIRE deficiency. General study points: AIRE-deficient Tconv and Treg repertoires matched healthy donors in TCRBV, CDR3 length, diversity.

Regulatory T cells were sorted as CD4+CD25hiCD127low/negative. Unrelated healthy donors provided the controls. Using immunoSEQ multiplex PCR, the repertoire was profiled, and TCRdb retains in-frame clones only, with some absent. The sample shows roughly 24,000 clones, about 90% of them seen only once. CDR1 and CDR2 from the germline V gene are SGHRS and YFSETQ. With 0 bases clipped from V and 5 bases from J, the junction kept 13 bases outside the gene matches. CDR3 length equals 17 residues. On this clone: Its antigen is undetermined.

The rearrangement uses TRBV5-1 and TRBJ2-5; 7 bases match TRBD1. Sequenced input: CD4+CD25+ Tregs sorted from PBMCs. This receptor was obtained from a human donor in good health. The DNA for the CDR3 is TGCGCCAGCAGCTTGGAGAGGGGGCGTTTAATGGTGGAGACCCAGTACTTC. The encoded protein is CASSLERGRLMVETQYF.